This paragraph reports one T cell receptor beta chain. The source of the sample is a study of blood T cell repertoires in COVID-19. On the study more broadly: COVID-19 samples, acute and convalescent, were from the United States, Italy and Spain.

Only in-frame clones appear in the TCRdb table, and some are missing; sequencing was by immunoSEQ multiplex PCR. The repertoire holds hundreds of thousands of clones, with 75% to 85% as singletons. Per the germline V gene, CDR1 is SGHRS and CDR2 is YFSETQ. The CDR3 is made up of 15 amino acids. With 2 bases clipped from V and 3 bases from J, the junction kept 6 bases outside the gene matches. The sample was peripheral blood. The receptor was isolated from a woman aged 50 to 65 with acute or convalescent COVID-19. The chain has TRBV5-1 and TRBJ1-2; TRBD1 matches at 8 bases. This CDR3 reads CASSFSTGGDYGYTF. CDR3 sequence (DNA): TGCGCCAGCAGCTTTAGCACAGGGGGGGACTATGGCTACACCTTC.